This paragraph covers one TCR beta chain sequence. What it recognizes is unknown. Germline CDR1 and CDR2: ENHRY and SYGVKD. The CDR3 is made up of 13 amino acids. V was pared by 11 bases and J by 5 bases, with 8 bases of the junction left unmatched. What was sequenced were expressed TCRB transcripts, since all of the isolated RNA had been reverse transcribed. The method was immunoSEQ multiplex PCR; TCRdb's version includes in-frame clones alone and lacks a portion of them. The table shows some 640,000 clones, with roughly 13% occurring only once. The data were obtained in a study of beta chain features in type 1 diabetes. Findings of the study overall: When VDJ junctions were examined, type 1 diabetes patients showed fewer insertions and more deletions. Among all four CD4+ subsets, Type 1 diabetes patients had TCRB CDR3s that were moderately but significantly shorter.

The material sequenced was naive CD4+ T cells from blood. This rearrangement joins TRBV10-3 to TRBJ2-5; 10 nucleotides agree with TRBD1. This receptor was identified in a young man with type 1 diabetes. This CDR3 is CAARTGGMETQYF. CDR3 nucleotide sequence: TGTGCCGCTAGGACAGGGGGTATGGAGACCCAGTACTTC.